Presented here are 20 T cell receptor beta chains from one specimen sequenced in a study of blood T cells in healthy people across ages. Alongside a J-beta primer mix, a sample-barcoded 5' primer served in a second PCR lasting 7 to 11 cycles. One entry per CDR3 protein, called by TCRdb with MiXCR from the 5' RACE reads. The table shows just over 1 million distinct CDR3 sequences, with 40% to 55% occurring only once. The sequenced sample was blood. The receptors stem from a woman aged 55-75 years in good health.

This chain uses TRBV28 with TRBJ1-4, with D tentatively TRBD1 (5 bases). This CDR3 contains 15 residues. V dropped 7 bases and J dropped 2 bases, with 14 bases sitting between them. Per the germline V gene, CDR1 is MDHEN and CDR2 is SYDVKM. The CDR3 DNA is TGTGCCAGCAACCAGCGGGGCGCGACTAATGAAAAACTGTTTTTT. Protein: CASNQRGATNEKLFF.

In its sample, this clonotype was seen a few times. V and J are TRBV5-1 and TRBJ2-1, with 7 bases identical to TRBD1. Germline V gene lookup returns CDR1 SGHRS and CDR2 YFSETQ. J was trimmed by 7 bases and V by 6 bases; bases with no gene match: 13. The CDR3 contains 15 residues. CDR3 sequence (DNA): TGCGCCAGCAACCCACCCAGGGGGTCTATTAATGAGCAGTTCTTC. It translates to CASNPPRGSINEQFF.

In this sample, this clonotype turned up a few times. This chain links TRBV29-1 with TRBJ1-1; TRBD1 matches at 7 bases. The CDR3 consists of 13 residues. Trimming cost V 8 bases and J 1 base; bases outside gene matches: 7. Germline V CDR1 and CDR2: SQVTM, ANQGSEA. The CDR3 region is CSTSTGTNTEAFF. The DNA of the CDR3 is TGCAGCACTTCGACAGGGACGAACACTGAAGCTTTCTTT.

This chain links TRBV6-5 with TRBJ2-4; TRBD1 might be the D (5 bases). The DNA matches TRBJ2-7 better at its end, which makes the J call doubtful. The CDR3 loop spans 15 amino acids. Germline V gene lookup returns CDR1 MNHEY and CDR2 SVGAGI. The DNA for the CDR3 is TGTGCCAGCAGTTACTCGGTCAGGACAACCTACGAGCAGTACTTC. Protein: CASSYSVRTTYEQYF.

At least ten counts were recorded for this clonotype. CDR3 sequence: CASRTPGQSLFLAKNIQYF. The CDR3 DNA sequence: TGTGCCAGCAGGACACCGGGACAGAGCCTATTCCTAGCCAAAAACATTCAGTACTTC. The chain couples TRBV25-1 to TRBJ2-4; TRBD1 matches at 7 bases. Looked up from germline, CDR1 is MGHDK and CDR2 is SYGVNS. The V and J ends lost 6 bases and 0 bases, in that order; junction bases with no gene match: 17. The CDR3 sequence is 19 residues long.

The sample holds many counts of this clonotype. The V and J genes are TRBV6-2 or TRBV6-3 and TRBJ2-7, with TRBD1 identical over 10 bases. The germline V gene encodes CDR1 MNHEY and CDR2 SVGEGT. V trimming: 5 bases; J trimming: 0 bases; junction bases outside the gene matches: 4. CDR3 length: 15 amino acids. CDR3 region: CASSGRDRGSYEQYF. DNA for the CDR3: TGTGCCAGCAGTGGCCGGGACAGGGGCTCCTACGAGCAGTACTTC.

The V gene is TRBV20-1, the J gene TRBJ2-4; D assignment may be TRBD1 or TRBD2 (5 bases each). The V and J ends lost 0 bases and 1 base respectively, with 10 bases between them. The CDR3 has 15 residues. Germline values: CDR1 DFQATT, CDR2 SNEGSKA (reference sequence). CDR3 protein: CSARDNGAAKNIQYF. As DNA, the CDR3 is TGCAGTGCTAGAGATAACGGGGCTGCCAAAAACATTCAGTACTTC.

The chain recombines TRBV3-1 with TRBJ2-5; the D call may be TRBD1 or TRBD2 (5 bases each). The CDR3 contains 15 residues. The germline V and J ends were trimmed by 8 bases and 3 bases, with 19 bases remaining between them. Germline CDR1 reads LGHDT; CDR2 reads YNNKEL (reference sequence). The CDR3 bases are TGTGCCAGCGAGTCTAGCAAGGGGCGTGAAGAGACCCAGTACTTC. Amino acid sequence: CASESSKGREETQYF.

This clonotype was seen only a few times. The rearrangement joins TRBV10-3 to TRBJ2-2, with 16 bases fitting TRBD2. Trimming took 2 bases from V and 5 from J; bases not matched to a gene: 11. Germline V gene data show CDR1 as ENHRY and CDR2 as SYGVKD. The CDR3 consists of 20 residues. This chain's CDR3 is CAISEIPGLAGGPRTGELFF. The CDR3, as DNA: TGTGCCATCAGTGAGATACCGGGACTAGCGGGAGGGCCGAGGACCGGGGAGCTGTTTTTT.

The genes are TRBV11-2 and TRBJ2-7, with 7 bases fitting TRBD1. Losses at the gene ends were 3 bases for V and 6 bases for J; bases not matched to a gene: 11. This CDR3 contains 15 residues. Looked up from germline, CDR1 is SGHAT and CDR2 is FQNNGV. The CDR3 DNA is TGTGCCAGCAGCTTTGGTAGGACAGGAGTAAGCGAGCAGTACTTC. It translates to CASSFGRTGVSEQYF.

This clonotype was counted a few times. This chain connects TRBV20-1 to TRBJ1-6; perhaps TRBD1 as D (5 bases). Trimming pared 4 bases from V and 8 bases from J, leaving 9 bases between. The germline gives CDR1 DFQATT, CDR2 SNEGSKA (reference sequence). The CDR3 length is 12 residues. CDR3 nucleotides: TGCAGTGCTAAAGTGGGGGATTCACCCCTCCACTTT. Its protein product is CSAKVGDSPLHF.

The rearrangement links TRBV5-1 to TRBJ2-7; 7 bases fit TRBD2. The CDR3 covers 15 residues. The germline V gene encodes CDR1 SGHRS and CDR2 YFSETQ. V was clipped by 0 bases and J by 5 bases; unmatched bases: 8. Here the CDR3 reads CASSLEGLAENEQYF. CDR3 sequence (DNA): TGCGCCAGCAGCTTGGAAGGCCTAGCGGAAAACGAGCAGTACTTC.

As regards this clonotype: A read error is possible here, since a much larger clone lies one base away. The V gene is TRBV6-5, the J gene TRBJ1-5, with unresolved D. Between the trimmed V and J ends, which lost 8 bases and 4 bases, there was a span of 18 bases. The CDR3 length is 15 residues. Germline V gene lookup returns CDR1 MNHEY and CDR2 SVGAGI. For the CDR3, the DNA is TGTGCCAGCGGCCCCTTGGGAGGGAAGAATCAGCCCCAGCATTTT. Its protein product is CASGPLGGKNQPQHF.

A few counts support this clonotype. The J gene is TRBJ1-5, the V gene TRBV21-1; the table calls TRBD1, which could not be checked here. TRBV21-1 is classified as a pseudogene. The CDR3 loop spans 19 amino acids. The CDR3 sequence: CASSKTRGGRGYSNQPQHF. CDR3 in DNA: TGTGCCAGCAGCAAAACGAGGGGTGGACGGGGCTATAGCAATCAGCCCCAGCATTTT.

This clonotype showed up just a few times. The J gene is TRBJ2-7, the V gene TRBV9, with TRBD1 matching over 7 bases. V was clipped by 3 bases and J by 4 bases; unmatched bases: 4. This CDR3 region has 13 residues. Germline V gives CDR1 SGDLS, CDR2 YYNGEE. CDR3 coding DNA: TGTGCCAGCAGCGCCGGGGACAGATACGAGCAGTACTTC. Its translation: CASSAGDRYEQYF.

The CDR3 sequence: CASSQRYYNEQFF. The CDR3 coding sequence is TGTGCCAGCAGCCAGCGTTACTACAATGAGCAGTTCTTC. The gene calls are TRBV3-1 and TRBJ2-1; no clear D gene. There are 13 residues in the CDR3. Per the germline V gene, CDR1 is LGHDT and CDR2 is YNNKEL (reference sequence). V lost 3 bases and J 3 bases, leaving 6 bases between the germline ends.

The chain recombines TRBV30 with TRBJ1-3, with a possible D match to TRBD1 (6 bases). The CDR3 is 15 residues long. Trimming stripped 4 bases from V and 3 bases from J, with 16 bases between. Per germline, CDR1 GTSNPN and CDR2 SVGIG (reference sequence). Written as DNA, the CDR3 is TGTGCCTGGACCAAACAGGGTCGGGGTGGAAACACCATATATTTT. Its translation is CAWTKQGRGGNTIYF.

V gene TRBV10-3 combines with J gene TRBJ1-4; D not certain. Germline CDR1 and CDR2: ENHRY and SYGVKD. The V and J ends lost 6 bases and 4 bases respectively, with 9 bases between them. This CDR3 contains 13 residues. CDR3 coding DNA: TGTGCCATCAGCCCCCATGGTAATGAAAAACTGTTTTTT. It translates to CAISPHGNEKLFF.

This sequence joins TRBV20-1 and TRBJ2-1; 9 bases map to TRBD2. The CDR3 covers 14 residues. Per germline, CDR1 DFQATT and CDR2 SNEGSKA (reference sequence). V was clipped by 3 bases and J by 3 bases; unmatched bases: 3. The CDR3 region has the DNA TGCAGTGCTAGTGGCGGGAGGGTCTACAATGAGCAGTTCTTC. Amino acid sequence: CSASGGRVYNEQFF.

This clonotype was counted a few times. V usage is TRBV10-3 and J usage is TRBJ2-1; 8 bases are a match to TRBD2. The trim removed 2 bases at V and 5 bases at J, leaving 5 bases unmatched. The CDR3 consists of 15 residues. Germline lookup yields CDR1 ENHRY and CDR2 SYGVKD. The CDR3 coding sequence is TGTGCCATCAGTGAGGCGGGACTAGGCCACAATGAGCAGTTCTTC. Its translation is CAISEAGLGHNEQFF.